A selection of T cell receptor beta chains follows, all from one sample in a study of blood T cell repertoires in COVID-19. Generated by immunoSEQ multiplex PCR, the TCRdb table keeps only in-frame clones and is missing some. The table includes under 80,000 clones, roughly 90% detected once. The specimen was peripheral blood. The receptors originated from a man in his 70s with active or convalescent COVID-19. Both conserved end residues are part of each CDR3. D genes are given only for firm matches. The size field is filled for only some rows; it gives once, few, many or a size class.

v_gene	d_gene	j_gene	abundance	CDR3nt	CDR3aa
TRBV2	.	TRBJ1-1	.	TGTGCCAGCACCGCCGATGGCATGGCTTTCTTT	CASTADGMAFF
TRBV10-3	TRBD1	TRBJ1-1	.	TGTGCCATCAGACGGGACAGGGGAGCCGAACTGCGCACTGAAGCTTTCTTT	CAIRRDRGAELRTEAFF
TRBV18	.	TRBJ2-3	.	TGTGCCAGCTCCATCGCGACGCGGGCAGATACGCAGTATTTT	CASSIATRADTQYF
TRBV19	.	TRBJ1-3	.	TGTGCCAGTATTAGGCAGGCCGCTGGAAACACCATATATTTT	CASIRQAAGNTIYF
TRBV6-9	TRBD1	TRBJ1-1	.	TGTGCCAGCAGTTTGACAGGGGGCGGTGTTTTAGCTTTCTTT	CASSLTGGGVLAFF
TRBV6-6	TRBD1	TRBJ1-1	.	TGTGCCAGCAGTTTGACAGGGACAGCTTTCTTT	CASSLTGTAFF
TRBV7-3	.	TRBJ2-7	few	TGTGCCAGCAGCTTAGGGCCAGGGCGCGAGCAGTACTTC	CASSLGPGREQYF
TRBV15	.	TRBJ1-2	.	TGTGCCACCAGCAGAGATTGGGATGACAGGCGGGCTAACTATGGCTACACCTTC	CATSRDWDDRRANYGYTF
TRBV18	.	TRBJ2-3	.	TGTGCCAGCTCGTACAATAGCGGCCTGGATACGCAGTATTTT	CASSYNSGLDTQYF
TRBV6-5	.	TRBJ1-1	.	TGTGCCAGCAGTTACACCGACAGGCCCATTGGCACTGAAGCTTTCTTT	CASSYTDRPIGTEAFF
TRBV7-9	TRBD2	TRBJ2-1	.	TGTGCCAGCAGCCCCGGACTAGCGGGAGCCAATGAGCAGTTCTTC	CASSPGLAGANEQFF
TRBV18	TRBD1	TRBJ1-1	.	TGTGCCAGCTCACTCCGGACAGGGGGCGTGAACACTGAAGCTTTCTTT	CASSLRTGGVNTEAFF
TRBV3-1/TRBV3-2	TRBD2	TRBJ2-5	.	TGTGCCAGCAGCCAAGTAAGAGGAACTAGCGGCTTCCAAGAGACCCAGTACTTC	CASSQVRGTSGFQETQYF
TRBV5-6	TRBD2	TRBJ2-5	.	TGTGCCAGCAGCCGGACTAGCGGGAGGGGGCAAGAGACCCAGTACTTC	CASSRTSGRGQETQYF
TRBV4-3	TRBD2	TRBJ2-1	once	TGCGCCAGCAGCCAAGCGGGACTAGCGGAACACAAGGAGCAGTTCTTC	CASSQAGLAEHKEQFF
TRBV6-2/TRBV6-3	TRBD2	TRBJ2-1	.	TGTGCCAGCAGCACTGCAGCGGGAGGGGTAACCTACAATGAGCAGTTCTTC	CASSTAAGGVTYNEQFF
TRBV6-5	TRBD2	TRBJ2-3	.	TGTGCCAGCAAAGAGACTAGCGGACGCACAGATACGCAGTATTTT	CASKETSGRTDTQYF
TRBV30	.	TRBJ1-2	medium-sized	TGTGCCTGGAAGCATTGGGGCTCGGATGGCTACACCTTC	CAWKHWGSDGYTF
TRBV11-1	.	TRBJ2-3	.	TGTGCCAGCAGCTTAAACGGGGATACGCAGTATTTT	CASSLNGDTQYF
TRBV7-2	TRBD2	TRBJ2-3	.	TGTGCCAGCAGCCGCCTAGCCGCGATTGCGGGAGGGAAATGGGATACGCAGTATTTT	CASSRLAAIAGGKWDTQYF
TRBV3-1/TRBV3-2	.	TRBJ2-5	.	TGTGCCAGCAGCTCTTGGGCGACAGGATATCAAGAGACCCAGTACTTC	CASSSWATGYQETQYF
TRBV9	TRBD1	TRBJ1-2	.	TGTGCCAGCAGCGTACTCGAAGGGGGCCTAGGCCCTGGCGGCTACACCTTC	CASSVLEGGLGPGGYTF
TRBV4-1	.	TRBJ2-4	.	TGCGCCAGCAGCCAAGGGCAGGGGCTGGGGTCCAAAAACATTCAGTACTTC	CASSQGQGLGSKNIQYF
TRBV4-1	.	TRBJ2-1	.	TGCGCCAGCAGCCAAGATCAGCTAGGAACGCAGTTCTTC	CASSQDQLGTQFF